What follows are 4 T cell receptor beta chains derived from one specimen sequenced in a study of blood T cell repertoires in COVID-19. Produced via immunoSEQ multiplex PCR; TCRdb's table is partial and in-frame only. The sample holds some 49,000 clones, 85% seen once. Sequencing was performed on peripheral blood. The receptors shown here come from a human donor in a cohort sampled during active COVID-19.

The rearrangement joins TRBV15 to TRBJ1-1; a possible D gene is TRBD1 (6 bases). Germline CDR1 reads LNHNV; CDR2 reads YYDKDF (reference sequence). The CDR3 is 12 residues long. The V gene lost 8 bases and the J gene lost 5 bases, with 12 bases spanning the gap. DNA for the CDR3: TGTGCCACCCAGGGAAGGGGGACTGAAGCTTTCTTT. It codes for CATQGRGTEAFF. The variable domain in full, completed from reference TRBV15 and TRBJ1-1, reads DAMVIQNPRYQVTQFGKPVTLSCSQTLNHNVMYWYQQKSSQAPKLLFHYYDKDFNNEADTPDNFQSRRPNTSFCFLDIRSPGLGDTAMYLCATQGRGTEAFFGQGTRLTVV.

The chain uses TRBV20-1 and TRBJ1-1, with no clear D. The CDR3 contains 11 residues. Deletions cut 7 bases from V and 3 bases from J, with 9 bases between. Germline lookup yields CDR1 DFQATT and CDR2 SNEGSKA (reference sequence). The CDR3 region has the DNA TGCAGTGAGGCGGGAGACACTGAAGCTTTCTTT. The encoded protein is CSEAGDTEAFF.

This clone showed up just a few times. The rearrangement joins TRBV7-8 to TRBJ2-5, with D perhaps TRBD1 (5 bases). Germline V gene sequence: CDR1 SGHVS, CDR2 FQNEAQ. This CDR3 region has 13 residues. V was shortened by 2 bases and J by 5 bases, with 9 bases between the two germline ends. Here the CDR3 DNA reads TGTGCCAGCAGCTTACAGGGTCGGGAGACCCAGTACTTC. It is translated as CASSLQGRETQYF. Filled out from reference TRBV7-8 and TRBJ2-5, the complete variable domain reads GAGVSQSPRYKVAKRGQDVALRCDPISGHVSLFWYQQALGQGPEFLTYFQNEAQLDKSGLPSDRFFAERPEGSVSTLKIQRTQQEDSAVYLCASSLQGRETQYFGPGTRLLVL.

The chain couples TRBV7-2 to TRBJ2-7, with 7 nucleotides matching TRBD2. The CDR3 is 16 amino acids. Losses at the gene ends were 1 base for V and 4 bases for J; bases not matched to a gene: 10. CDR1 and CDR2 from the germline V gene are SGHTA and FQGNSA. The CDR3 region has the DNA TGTGCCAGCAGCTTAGGGGCCGGGGGGAACGGGTACGAGCAGTACTTC. As protein: CASSLGAGGNGYEQYF. The complete variable domain, with remaining parts taken from reference TRBV7-2 and TRBJ2-7, reads GAGVSQSPSNKVTEKGKDVELRCDPISGHTALYWYRQSLGQGLEFLIYFQGNSAPDKSGLPSDRFSAERTGGSVSTLTIQRTQQEDSAVYLCASSLGAGGNGYEQYFGPGTRLTVT.